The text below deals with one T cell receptor (beta chain). Its target is not known. The germline CDR1 and CDR2 sequences are MGHRA and YSYEKL. Trimming left V 0 bases short and J 1 base short, with 10 bases between. CDR3 length: 16 residues. Amplification used 60 Vbeta primers and 13 Jbeta primers. TCRdb keeps only in-frame clones here, not all; method: immunoSEQ multiplex PCR. Counted here are approximately 150,000 clones, about 76% occurring once; the ten biggest clones make up roughly 7.3%. These data come from a study of cytomegalovirus exposure and HLA in healthy donors. Findings and caveats of the study: Some TCR beta chains (approximately 180 of them) were listed as cytomegalovirus-associated. Across all donors, roughly uniform sequencing depth was an assumption of the presence/absence analyses.

The donors were healthy bone marrow donors. This chain connects TRBV4-1 to TRBJ1-5, with D unresolved. The specimen was PBMCs. The clonotype comes from a male donor in good health and CMV-seropositive. This CDR3 is CASSQDEALSNQPQHF. CDR3 in DNA: TGCGCCAGCAGCCAAGACGAGGCCCTAAGCAATCAGCCCCAGCATTTT.